The T cell receptor beta chain described here comes from a study of neoadjuvant nivolumab and ipilimumab in lung cancer. In the case of this clone: The antigen is unknown.

General study findings and limits: Pretherapy blood TCR richness correlated positively with resected tumor richness. TCR richness and clonality were higher in tumors than adjacent uninvolved lung.

The CDR3 length is 15 residues. The germline gives CDR1 SQVTM, CDR2 ANQGSEA. J lost 1 base, V lost 3 bases, and 4 bases had no gene match. Repertoires were generated with immunoSEQ multiplex PCR, while TCRdb's copy carries only in-frame clones and drops some. The sample gives 10,000 or so clones, 81% of which show up once; more than 3% is in the top ten. The J gene is TRBJ2-3, the V gene TRBV29-1; 10 positions agree with TRBD2. Material: peripheral blood, obtained before neoadjuvant nivolumab, alone or with ipilimumab. The receptor was derived from an adult with non-small cell lung cancer. CDR3 bases: TGCAGCGTTGACGGGCTAGCGGGGGGCACAGATACGCAGTATTTT. Its protein is CSVDGLAGGTDTQYF.